This T cell receptor (beta chain) appears in the sequencing data of a study of shared clonotypes between healthy human individuals. Whole-study findings and limits: Clonotype sharing among donors, it was expected, would be affected by sequencing depth.

Data came from immunoSEQ multiplex PCR; TCRdb stores just in-frame clones and leaves some out. The sample includes 2 million to 3 million clones, more than 85% of them seen just once. This CDR3 has 13 amino acids. Trimming shortened V by 7 bases and J by 5 bases, and 14 bases separated the two germline ends. Germline lookup yields CDR1 SNHLY and CDR2 FYNNEI. Study donors comprised healthy, HIV-negative adults devoid of recent acute infection or vaccination. Points on this clone: Its specificity is unknown.

The sample consisted of naive CD4+ T cells from PBMCs. The sample's subset: CD45RA+ positively selected. This TCR was sampled from a man aged 18 to 29 in good health. Some clones in this sample may be carry-over from other donors' samples. This sequence joins TRBV2 and TRBJ1-1; D is perhaps TRBD1 (6 bases). Here the CDR3 reads CASIQGVGTEAFF. In DNA, the CDR3 is TGTGCCAGCATACAGGGAGTAGGAACTGAAGCTTTCTTT. Combining the CDR3 with reference TRBV2 and TRBJ1-1 gives the whole variable domain EPEVTQTPSHQVTQMGQEVILRCVPISNHLYFYWYRQILGQKVEFLVSFYNNEISEKSEIFDDQFSVERPDGSNFTLKIRSTKLEDSAMYFCASIQGVGTEAFFGQGTRLTVV.